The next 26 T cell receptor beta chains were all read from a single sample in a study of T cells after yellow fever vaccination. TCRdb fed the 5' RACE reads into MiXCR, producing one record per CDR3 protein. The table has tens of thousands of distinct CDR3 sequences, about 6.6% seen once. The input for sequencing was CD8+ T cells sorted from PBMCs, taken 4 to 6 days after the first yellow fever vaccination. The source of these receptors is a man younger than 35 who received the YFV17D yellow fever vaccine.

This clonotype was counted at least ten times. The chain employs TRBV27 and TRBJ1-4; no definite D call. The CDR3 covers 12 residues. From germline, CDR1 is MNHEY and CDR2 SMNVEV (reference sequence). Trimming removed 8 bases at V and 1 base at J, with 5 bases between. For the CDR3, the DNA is TGTGCCAGCGAAGGAACTAATGAAAAACTGTTTTTT. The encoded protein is CASEGTNEKLFF.

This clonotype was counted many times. CDR3 DNA: TGTGCCACCAGCAGAGAAATGGTATCTAACTCTGGAAACACCATATATTTT. As protein: CATSREMVSNSGNTIYF. The chain links TRBV15 to TRBJ1-3; D unresolved. This CDR3 is built from 17 residues. V was shortened by 0 bases and J by 0 bases, with 12 bases between the two germline ends. Germline V lookup: CDR1 LNHNV, CDR2 YYDKDF (reference sequence).

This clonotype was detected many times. In DNA, the CDR3 is TGTGCCAGCAGCATCTCCGGCCTCACGGAGACCCAGTACTTC. It specifies CASSISGLTETQYF. This chain joins TRBV7-9 and TRBJ2-5; D is ambiguous. V was shortened by 5 bases and J by 5 bases, with 15 bases between the two germline ends. CDR1 is SEHNR, CDR2 FQNEAQ, per germline (reference sequence). This CDR3 has 14 amino acids. Variable domain in full (rest from reference TRBV7-9 and TRBJ2-5): DTGVSQNPRHKITKRGQNVTFRCDPISEHNRLYWYRQTLGQGPEFLTYFQNEAQLEKSRLLSDRFSAERPKGSFSTLEIQRTEQGDSAMYLCASSISGLTETQYFGPGTRLLVL.

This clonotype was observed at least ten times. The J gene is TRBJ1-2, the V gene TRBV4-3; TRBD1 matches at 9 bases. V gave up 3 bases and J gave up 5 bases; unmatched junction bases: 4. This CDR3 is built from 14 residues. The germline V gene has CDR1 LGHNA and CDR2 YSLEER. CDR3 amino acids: CASSQTGGWYGYTF. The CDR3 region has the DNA TGCGCCAGCAGCCAGACAGGGGGATGGTATGGCTACACCTTC.

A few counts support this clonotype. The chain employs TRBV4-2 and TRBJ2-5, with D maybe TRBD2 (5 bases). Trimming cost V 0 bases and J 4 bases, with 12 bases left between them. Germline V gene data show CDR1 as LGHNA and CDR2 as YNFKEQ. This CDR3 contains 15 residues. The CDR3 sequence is CASSQDGGRGETQYF. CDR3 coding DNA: TGTGCCAGCAGCCAAGATGGAGGTAGAGGAGAGACCCAGTACTTC.

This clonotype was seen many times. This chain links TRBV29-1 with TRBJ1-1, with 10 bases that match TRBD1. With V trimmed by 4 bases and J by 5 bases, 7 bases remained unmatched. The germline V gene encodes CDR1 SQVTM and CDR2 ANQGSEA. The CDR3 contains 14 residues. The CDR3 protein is CSVVDRGQGTEAFF. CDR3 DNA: TGCAGCGTTGTCGACAGGGGGCAAGGAACTGAAGCTTTCTTT.

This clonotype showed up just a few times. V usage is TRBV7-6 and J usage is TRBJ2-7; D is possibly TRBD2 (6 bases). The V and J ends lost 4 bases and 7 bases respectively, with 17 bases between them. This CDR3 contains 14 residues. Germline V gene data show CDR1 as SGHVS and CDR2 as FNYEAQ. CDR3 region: CASSSGLGISEQYF. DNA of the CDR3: TGTGCCAGCAGCTCGGGACTGGGGATTTCTGAGCAGTACTTC.

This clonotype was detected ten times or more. The CDR3 bases are TGCGCCAGCAGCCAAGATCTAGCGGGGGGCTCCTACGAGCAGTACTTC. Protein sequence: CASSQDLAGGSYEQYF. This chain joins TRBV4-3 and TRBJ2-7; 11 nucleotides match TRBD2. V gave up 0 bases and J gave up 0 bases; unmatched junction bases: 1. The CDR3 has 16 amino acids. Germline values: CDR1 LGHNA, CDR2 YSLEER.

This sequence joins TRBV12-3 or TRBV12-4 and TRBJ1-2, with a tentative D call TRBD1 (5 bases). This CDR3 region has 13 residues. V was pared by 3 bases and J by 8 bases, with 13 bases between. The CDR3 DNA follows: TGTGCCAGCAGTTTTGCAGGGCCCAGGGGCTACACCTTC. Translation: CASSFAGPRGYTF.

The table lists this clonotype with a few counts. The chain's CDR3 is CASSRSAEVNYGYTF. In DNA form, the CDR3 reads TGTGCCAGTAGTAGGTCGGCGGAGGTTAACTATGGCTACACCTTC. This rearrangement joins TRBV19 to TRBJ1-2; D remains ambiguous. V gave up 4 bases and J gave up 1 base, with 13 bases separating them. This CDR3 is built from 15 residues. In germline, CDR1 is LNHDA, CDR2 SQIVND (reference sequence).

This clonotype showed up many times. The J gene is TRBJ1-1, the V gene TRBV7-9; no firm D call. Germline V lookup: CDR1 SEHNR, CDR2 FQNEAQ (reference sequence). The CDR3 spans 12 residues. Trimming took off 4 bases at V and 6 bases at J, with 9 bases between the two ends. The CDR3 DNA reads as TGTGCCAGCAGCTCAGGTGTAGCTGAAGCTTTCTTT. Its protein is CASSSGVAEAFF.

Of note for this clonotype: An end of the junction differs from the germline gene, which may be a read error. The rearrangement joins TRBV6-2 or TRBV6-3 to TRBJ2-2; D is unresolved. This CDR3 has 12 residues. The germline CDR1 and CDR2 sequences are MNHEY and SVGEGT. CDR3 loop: CASSSILRAPLW. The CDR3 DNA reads TGTGCCAGCAGTAGCATCCTCCGGGCCCCCTTGTGG.

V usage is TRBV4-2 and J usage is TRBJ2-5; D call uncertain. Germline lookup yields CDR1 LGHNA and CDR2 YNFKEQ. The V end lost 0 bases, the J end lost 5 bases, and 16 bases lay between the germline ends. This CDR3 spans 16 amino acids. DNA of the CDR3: TGTGCCAGCAGCCAAGATCAGCTGGGTCTGAGGGAGACCCAGTACTTC. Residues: CASSQDQLGLRETQYF.

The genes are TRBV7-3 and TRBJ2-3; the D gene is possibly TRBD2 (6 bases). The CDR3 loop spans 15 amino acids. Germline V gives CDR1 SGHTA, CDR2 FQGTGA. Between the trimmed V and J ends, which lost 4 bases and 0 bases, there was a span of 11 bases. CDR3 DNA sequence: TGTGCCAGCAGCTCATTCGGGGGAAGCACAGATACGCAGTATTTT. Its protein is CASSSFGGSTDTQYF.

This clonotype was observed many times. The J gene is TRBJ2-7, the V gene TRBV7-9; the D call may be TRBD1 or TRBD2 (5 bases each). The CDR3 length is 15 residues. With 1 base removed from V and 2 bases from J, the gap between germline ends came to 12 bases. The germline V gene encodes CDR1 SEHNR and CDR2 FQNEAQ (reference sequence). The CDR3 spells CASSLEVGGTYEQYF. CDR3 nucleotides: TGTGCCAGCAGCTTAGAGGTTGGGGGAACCTACGAGCAGTACTTC.

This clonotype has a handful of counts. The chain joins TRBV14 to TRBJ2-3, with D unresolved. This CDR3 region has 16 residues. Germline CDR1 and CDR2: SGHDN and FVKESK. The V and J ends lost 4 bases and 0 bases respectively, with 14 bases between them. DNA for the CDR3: TGTGCCAGCAGCCCCCTTTTTGGGGAAAGCACAGATACGCAGTATTTT. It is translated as CASSPLFGESTDTQYF.

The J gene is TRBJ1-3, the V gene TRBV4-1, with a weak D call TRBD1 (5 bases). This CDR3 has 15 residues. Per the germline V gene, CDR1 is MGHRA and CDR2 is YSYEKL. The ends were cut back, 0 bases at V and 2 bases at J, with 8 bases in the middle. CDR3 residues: CASSQEGTAGNTIYF. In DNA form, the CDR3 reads TGCGCCAGCAGCCAAGAGGGGACGGCTGGAAACACCATATATTTT.

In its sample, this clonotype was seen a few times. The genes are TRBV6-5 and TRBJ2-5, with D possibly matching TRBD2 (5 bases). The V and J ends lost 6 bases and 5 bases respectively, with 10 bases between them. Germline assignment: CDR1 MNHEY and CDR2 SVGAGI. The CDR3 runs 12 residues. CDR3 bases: TGTGCCAGCAGGGAGGTTGGGGAGACCCAGTACTTC. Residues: CASREVGETQYF.

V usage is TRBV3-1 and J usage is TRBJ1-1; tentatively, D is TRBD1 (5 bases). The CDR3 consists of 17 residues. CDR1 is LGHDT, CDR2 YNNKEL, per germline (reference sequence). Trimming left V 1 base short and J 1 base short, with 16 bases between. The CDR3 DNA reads TGTGCCAGCAGCCAAGGGGCCCGAGGAGGGGCGAACACTGAAGCTTTCTTT. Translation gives CASSQGARGGANTEAFF.

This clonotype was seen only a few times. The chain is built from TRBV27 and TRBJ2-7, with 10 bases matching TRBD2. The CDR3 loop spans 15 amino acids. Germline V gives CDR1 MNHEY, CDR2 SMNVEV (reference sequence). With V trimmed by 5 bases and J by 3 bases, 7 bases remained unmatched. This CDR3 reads CASSILAGASYEQYF. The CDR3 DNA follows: TGTGCCAGCAGTATCCTAGCGGGGGCCAGCTACGAGCAGTACTTC.

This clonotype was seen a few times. CDR3 nucleotide sequence: TGTGCCACCCTCGAACTAGCGATCCAAGAGACCCAGTACTTC. This gives the protein CATLELAIQETQYF. The V and J genes are TRBV6-2 or TRBV6-3 and TRBJ2-5; 7 bases map to TRBD2. V lost 10 bases to trimming and J lost 1 base; unmatched junction nucleotides: 9. This CDR3 spans 14 amino acids. Germline V gene lookup returns CDR1 MNHEY and CDR2 SVGEGT.

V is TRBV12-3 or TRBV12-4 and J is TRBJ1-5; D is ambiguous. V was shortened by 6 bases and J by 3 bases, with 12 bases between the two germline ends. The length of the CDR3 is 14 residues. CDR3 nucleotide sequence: TGTGCCAGCAGACAAGACATTCCCAATCAGCCCCAGCATTTT. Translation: CASRQDIPNQPQHF.

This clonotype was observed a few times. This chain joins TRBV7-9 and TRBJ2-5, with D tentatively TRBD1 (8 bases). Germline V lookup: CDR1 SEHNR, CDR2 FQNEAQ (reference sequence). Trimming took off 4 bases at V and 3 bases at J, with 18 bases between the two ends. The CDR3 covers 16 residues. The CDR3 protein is CASSSGQGGIEETQYF. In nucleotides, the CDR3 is TGTGCCAGCAGCTCAGGACAGGGAGGGATAGAAGAGACCCAGTACTTC.

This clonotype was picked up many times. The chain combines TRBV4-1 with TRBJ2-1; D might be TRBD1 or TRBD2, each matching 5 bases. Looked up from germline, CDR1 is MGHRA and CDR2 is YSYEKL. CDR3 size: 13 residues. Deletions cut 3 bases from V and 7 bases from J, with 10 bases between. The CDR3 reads CASSHQGVNEQFF. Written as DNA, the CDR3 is TGCGCCAGCAGCCATCAGGGAGTGAATGAGCAGTTCTTC.

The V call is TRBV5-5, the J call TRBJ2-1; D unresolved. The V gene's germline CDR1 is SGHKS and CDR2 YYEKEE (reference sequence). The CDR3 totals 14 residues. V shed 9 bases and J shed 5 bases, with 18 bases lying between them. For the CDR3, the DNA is TGTGCCATGAGCTCCGGGCGACGGCACAATGAGCAGTTCTTC. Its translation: CAMSSGRRHNEQFF.

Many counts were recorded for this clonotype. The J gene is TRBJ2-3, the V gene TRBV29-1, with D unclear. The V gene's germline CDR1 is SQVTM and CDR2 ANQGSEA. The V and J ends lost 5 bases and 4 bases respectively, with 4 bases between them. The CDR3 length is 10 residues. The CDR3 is CSVTADTQYF. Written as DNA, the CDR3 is TGCAGCGTTACGGCAGATACGCAGTATTTT.